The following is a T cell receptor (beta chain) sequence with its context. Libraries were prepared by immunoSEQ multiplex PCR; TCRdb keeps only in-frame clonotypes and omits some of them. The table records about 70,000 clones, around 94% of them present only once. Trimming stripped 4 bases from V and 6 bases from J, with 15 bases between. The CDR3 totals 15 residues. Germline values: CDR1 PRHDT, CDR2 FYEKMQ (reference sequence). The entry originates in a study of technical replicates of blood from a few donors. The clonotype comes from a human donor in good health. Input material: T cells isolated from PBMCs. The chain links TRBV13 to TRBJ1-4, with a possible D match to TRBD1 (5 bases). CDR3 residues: CASSSLQDGHEKLFF. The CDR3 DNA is TGTGCCAGCAGCTCCCTACAGGACGGGCATGAAAAACTGTTTTTT.